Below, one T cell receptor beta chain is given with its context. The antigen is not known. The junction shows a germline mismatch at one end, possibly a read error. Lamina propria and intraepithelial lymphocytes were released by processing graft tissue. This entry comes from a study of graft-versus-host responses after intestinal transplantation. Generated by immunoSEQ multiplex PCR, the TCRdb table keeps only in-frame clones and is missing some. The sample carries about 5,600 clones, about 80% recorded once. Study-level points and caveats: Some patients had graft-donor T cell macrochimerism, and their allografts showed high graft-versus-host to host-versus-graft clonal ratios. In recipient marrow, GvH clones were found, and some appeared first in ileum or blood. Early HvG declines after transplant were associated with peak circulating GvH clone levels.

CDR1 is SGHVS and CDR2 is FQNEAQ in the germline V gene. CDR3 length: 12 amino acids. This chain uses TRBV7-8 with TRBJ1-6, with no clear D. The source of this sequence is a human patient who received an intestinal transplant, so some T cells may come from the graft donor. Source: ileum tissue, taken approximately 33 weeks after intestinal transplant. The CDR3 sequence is CASTLPYSPLHF. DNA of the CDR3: TGTGCCAGCACCTTACCCTATTCACCCCTCCACTTT.